The clone carrying this TCR beta chain has only one observation. Its antigen is still unknown. The germline V gene encodes CDR1 LNHDA and CDR2 SQIVND (reference sequence). Trimming took 7 bases from V and 5 from J; bases not matched to a gene: 10. The CDR3 is made up of 14 amino acids. This specimen belongs to a study of OX40 agonist ivuxolimab in advanced cancers. The wider study: The drug used for patients, ivuxolimab, was an agonistic anti-OX40 (CD134) antibody. The study gave patients intravenous ivuxolimab at 0.01 to 10 mg/kg every 2 weeks.

General study points: CD8+ T cells were the subset that, on average, had more expanded clones than CD4+. No antigen was identified for the clonally expanded peripheral T cells.

Assay used: immunoSEQ multiplex PCR; TCRdb lists only in-frame clones, some missing. The sample includes about 53,000 clones, under 90% of them seen just once. This receptor was identified in an adult with an advanced solid tumor such as melanoma, head and neck, liver or kidney cancer. The source was CD4+ or CD8+ T cells sorted from blood, collected in a trial of the OX40 agonist ivuxolimab. The V call is TRBV19, the J call TRBJ1-2, with 7 bases matching TRBD1. CDR3 region: CASIDDRVGYGYTF. CDR3 nucleotides: TGTGCCAGTATAGACGACAGGGTAGGGTATGGCTACACCTTC.